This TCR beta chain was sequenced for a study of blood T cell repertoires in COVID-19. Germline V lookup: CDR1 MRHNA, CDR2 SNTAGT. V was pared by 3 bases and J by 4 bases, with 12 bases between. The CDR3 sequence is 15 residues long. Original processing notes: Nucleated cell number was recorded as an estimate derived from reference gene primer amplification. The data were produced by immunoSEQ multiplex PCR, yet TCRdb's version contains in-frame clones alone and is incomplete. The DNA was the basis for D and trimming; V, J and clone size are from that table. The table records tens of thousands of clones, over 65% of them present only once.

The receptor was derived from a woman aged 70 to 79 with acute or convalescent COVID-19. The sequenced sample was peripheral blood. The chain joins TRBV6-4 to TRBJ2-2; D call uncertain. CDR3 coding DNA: TGTGCCAGCAGTGATAGACTCCGAGTCACCGGGGAGCTGTTTTTT. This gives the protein CASSDRLRVTGELFF.